The clone carrying this T cell receptor beta chain was observed a handful of times. The germline gives CDR1 MNHEY, CDR2 SVGAGI. The CDR3 loop spans 12 amino acids. V lost 5 bases and J 6 bases, leaving 10 bases between the germline ends. Measured with immunoSEQ multiplex PCR; TCRdb has only the in-frame clones, and not every one. The repertoire holds about 41,000 clones, with roughly three quarters as singletons. Single viable CD3+CD4+CD8-CD45RO+ cells were sorted as the memory CD4+ T cells. This sample was taken from a study of memory CD4+ T cells and cytomegalovirus serostatus. The receptor was derived from an adult in good health and CMV-seronegative. The rearrangement links TRBV6-5 to TRBJ1-1; unclear D gene. Sequencing was done on a sample of memory CD4+ T cells from blood. The CDR3 DNA reads TGTGCCAGCAGTCAAGCTTACTCTGAAGCTTTCTTT. Its translation is CASSQAYSEAFF.